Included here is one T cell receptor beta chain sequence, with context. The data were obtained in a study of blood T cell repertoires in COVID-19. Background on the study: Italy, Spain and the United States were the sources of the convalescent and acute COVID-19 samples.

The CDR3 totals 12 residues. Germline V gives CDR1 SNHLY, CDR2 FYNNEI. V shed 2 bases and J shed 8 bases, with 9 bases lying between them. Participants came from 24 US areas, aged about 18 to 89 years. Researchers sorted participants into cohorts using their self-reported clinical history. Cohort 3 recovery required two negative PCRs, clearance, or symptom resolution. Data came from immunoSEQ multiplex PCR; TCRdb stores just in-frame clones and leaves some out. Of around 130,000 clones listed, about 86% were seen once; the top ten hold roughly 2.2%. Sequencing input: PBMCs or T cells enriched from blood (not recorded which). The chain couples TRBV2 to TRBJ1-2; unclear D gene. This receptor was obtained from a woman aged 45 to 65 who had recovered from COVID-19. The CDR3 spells CASSERVPGYTF. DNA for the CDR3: TGTGCCAGCAGTGAACGAGTCCCCGGCTACACCTTC.